This T cell receptor beta chain was profiled in a study of T cell responses to AZD1222 COVID-19 vaccine. Across the whole study: Pooling was applied to second doses at about 4 or about 12 weeks.

The assay was immunoSEQ multiplex PCR, and TCRdb's table has in-frame clones only and misses some. The sample shows roughly 100,000 clones, about 91% of them seen only once. In the case of this clone: Antigen specificity is unknown.

The CDR3 has 15 residues. Germline lookup yields CDR1 MNHNS and CDR2 SASEGT. V lost 2 bases and J lost 7; bases outside the gene matches: 11. General study points: Clonal diversity was possibly underestimated; the donors were predominantly white British and more often female. The study found Spike-specific TCR breadth and depth rose after two AZD1222 doses. Baseline serostatus was positive in only a handful of AZD1222 recipients.

This sequence originates from an adult in good health. This chain joins TRBV6-1 and TRBJ2-7, with 7 bases lining up with TRBD1. The sequencing here drew on peripheral blood, taken on day 0 of AZD1222 vaccination. The chain's CDR3 is CASSERQGTTREQYF. The DNA for the CDR3 is TGTGCCAGCAGTGAAAGACAGGGAACTACTCGTGAGCAGTACTTC.